A selection of T cell receptor beta chains follows, all from one sample in a study of beta chain features in type 1 diabetes. Repertoires were generated with immunoSEQ multiplex PCR, while TCRdb's copy carries only in-frame clones and drops some. The data hold 160,000 or so clones, with roughly 9% observed a single time. Sequencing was carried out using central memory CD4+ T cells from blood. The origin of the receptors is a woman in her twenties or thirties with type 1 diabetes. Each CDR3 is given with its conserved first and last residue. The D gene is left open where the match is weak. The size field is filled for only some rows; it gives once, few, many or a size class.

TRBV7-2	TRBJ2-3	-	-	TGTGCCAGCAGCTCGGGTTATCTAAGGCTAACAGATACGCAGTATTTT	CASSSGYLRLTDTQYF
TRBV7-2	TRBJ1-2	few	TRBD1	TGTGCCAGCAGCAATCGGGGACAGGCTAACGGCTACACCTTC	CASSNRGQANGYTF
TRBV5-4	TRBJ2-5	few	TRBD2	TGTGCCAGCAGCCAGACTAGCCGGGAGACCCAGTACTTC	CASSQTSRETQYF
TRBV4-1	TRBJ2-5	-	-	TGCGCCAGCAGCCAAGGGACAGAAGCCCAAGAGACCCAGTACTTC	CASSQGTEAQETQYF
TRBV6-5	TRBJ1-5	-	TRBD1	TGTGCCAGCAGTTACCTTGGACAGGCAGTCGTCCAGCCCCAGCATTTT	CASSYLGQAVVQPQHF
TRBV7-3	TRBJ2-3	few	TRBD1	TGTGCCAGCAGCTCACGGGGACAGGGGGCCAGGGATACGCAGTATTTT	CASSSRGQGARDTQYF
TRBV29-1	TRBJ2-7	-	TRBD1	TGCAGCGTTGGAGACAGGGCTAACTACGAGCAGTACTTC	CSVGDRANYEQYF
TRBV27	TRBJ2-1	few	-	TGTGCCAGCAGTACCCCTAGATCAGGGGTGGTCCGTCCGTTCTTC	CASSTPRSGVVRPFF
TRBV11-2	TRBJ1-1	few	-	TGTGCCAGCAGCTTTAATCGGAACACTGAAGCTTTCTTT	CASSFNRNTEAFF
TRBV25-1	TRBJ2-3	-	TRBD1	TGTGCCAGCAGCCTCGGGACAGGGGGAGCTCATACGCAGTATTTT	CASSLGTGGAHTQYF
TRBV30	TRBJ2-5	-	-	TGTGCCTGGAGTGTCAAACAGGGCCCTCAAGAGACCCAGTACTTC	CAWSVKQGPQETQYF
TRBV28	TRBJ2-7	few	TRBD1	TGTGCCAGCAGTTTATGGCAGGGGGCTAGCTCCTACGAGCAGTACTTC	CASSLWQGASSYEQYF
TRBV4-2	TRBJ1-2	-	-	TGTGCCAGCAGCCAGGCCCAGTATGGCTACACCTTC	CASSQAQYGYTF
TRBV14	TRBJ1-2	-	-	TGTGCCAGCTCACCTGACAGCTATGGCTACACCTTC	CASSPDSYGYTF
TRBV6-1	TRBJ2-7	few	-	TGTGCCAGCAGTCCTACGACAGGGACTGAGCAGTACTTC	CASSPTTGTEQYF
TRBV7-2	TRBJ2-2	few	TRBD1	TGTGCCAGCAGCTTATGGACAGGGGGCGGAGGGGAGCTGTTTTTT	CASSLWTGGGGELFF
TRBV5-1	TRBJ2-2	-	TRBD2	TGCGCCAGCAGCTTGGATGTAGCGGGGAACACCGGGGAGCTGTTTTTT	CASSLDVAGNTGELFF
TRBV7-8	TRBJ2-3	few	-	TGTGCCAGCAGCCCGAGGGGGACAAGCCTTTTCCGCACAGATACGCAGTATTTT	CASSPRGTSLFRTDTQYF
TRBV30	TRBJ2-3	-	-	TGTGCCTGGAGTACCACAGGGCATAGCACAGATACGCAGTATTTT	CAWSTTGHSTDTQYF
TRBV2	TRBJ2-2	many	TRBD2	TGTGCCAGCAGTGATAAGCTAGCGGGAGCCGGCGGGGAGCTGTTTTTT	CASSDKLAGAGGELFF
TRBV6-5	TRBJ2-5	few	-	TGTGCCAGCAGTTACTTCCAGGGGGAGACCCAGTACTTC	CASSYFQGETQYF
TRBV7-2	TRBJ1-2	few	TRBD1	TGTGCCAGCAGCCCCAGGGGGGTCGAAAACTATGGCTACACCTTC	CASSPRGVENYGYTF